This TCR beta chain was recorded in a study of shared clonotypes between healthy human individuals. For the study at large: Donor ages ranged 18 to 49 years: a couple of women, a few men. Study findings and constraints: Sequencing depth was predicted to influence how clonotypes are shared among donors.

Points on this clone: Antigen: not known.

It was across several immunoSEQ plates that each subset's genomic DNA was evenly split. The data were produced by immunoSEQ multiplex PCR, yet TCRdb's version contains in-frame clones alone and is incomplete. Here the sample spans a few million clones, approximately 92% being singletons. V lost 0 bases to trimming and J lost 2 bases, with 9 bases between them. Germline CDR1 and CDR2: SGDLS and YYNGEE. The CDR3 sequence is 14 residues long. The sequence was obtained from a man between 18 and 35 years old in good health. The sample comprised naive CD4+ T cells sorted from blood. Noted subset: CD45RA+ positively selected. This rearrangement joins TRBV9 to TRBJ2-7; D gene ambiguous. CDR3: CASSVDLVAYEQYF. CDR3 bases: TGTGCCAGCAGCGTAGACCTAGTCGCCTACGAGCAGTACTTC.